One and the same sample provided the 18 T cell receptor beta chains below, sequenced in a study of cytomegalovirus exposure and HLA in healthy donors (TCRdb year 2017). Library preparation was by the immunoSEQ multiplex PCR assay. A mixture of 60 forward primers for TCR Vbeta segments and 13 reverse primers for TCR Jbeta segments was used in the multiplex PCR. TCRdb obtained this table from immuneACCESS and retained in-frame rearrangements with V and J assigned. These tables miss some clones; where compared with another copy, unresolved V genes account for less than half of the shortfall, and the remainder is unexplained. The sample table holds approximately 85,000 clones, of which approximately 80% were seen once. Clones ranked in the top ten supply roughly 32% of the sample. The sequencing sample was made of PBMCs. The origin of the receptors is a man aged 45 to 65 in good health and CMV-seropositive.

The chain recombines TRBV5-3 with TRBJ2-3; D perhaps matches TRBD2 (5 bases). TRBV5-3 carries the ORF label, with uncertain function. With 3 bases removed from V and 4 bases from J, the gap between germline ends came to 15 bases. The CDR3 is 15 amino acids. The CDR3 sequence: CARSSHFGNADTQYF. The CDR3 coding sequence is TGTGCCAGAAGCTCCCATTTCGGGAATGCAGATACGCAGTATTTT.

The CDR3 DNA is TGTGCCAGTAGAGAACAGGGTGCAACTAATGAAAAACTGTTTTTT. Translating it yields CASREQGATNEKLFF. The rearrangement links TRBV19 to TRBJ1-4, with D perhaps TRBD1 (6 bases). V was clipped by 6 bases and J by 0 bases, with 11 bases between them. The CDR3 extends over 15 amino acids. From germline, CDR1 is LNHDA and CDR2 SQIVND (reference sequence).

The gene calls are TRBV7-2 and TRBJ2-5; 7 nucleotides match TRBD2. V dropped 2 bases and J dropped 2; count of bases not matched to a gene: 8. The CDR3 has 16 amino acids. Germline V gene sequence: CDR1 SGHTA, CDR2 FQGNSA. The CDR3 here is CASSLIRGEGQETQYF. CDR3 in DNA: TGTGCCAGCAGCTTAATCCGCGGGGAGGGTCAAGAGACCCAGTACTTC. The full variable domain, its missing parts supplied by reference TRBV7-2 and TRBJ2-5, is GAGVSQSPSNKVTEKGKDVELRCDPISGHTALYWYRQSLGQGLEFLIYFQGNSAPDKSGLPSDRFSAERTGGSVSTLTIQRTQQEDSAVYLCASSLIRGEGQETQYFGPGTRLLVL.

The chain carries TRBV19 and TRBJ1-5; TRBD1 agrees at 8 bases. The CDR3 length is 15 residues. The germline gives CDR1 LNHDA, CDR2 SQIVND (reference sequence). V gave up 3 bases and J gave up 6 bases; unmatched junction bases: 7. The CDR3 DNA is TGTGCCAGTAGTATGGGTCAGGGGGCAGGTCAGCCCCAGCATTTT. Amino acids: CASSMGQGAGQPQHF.

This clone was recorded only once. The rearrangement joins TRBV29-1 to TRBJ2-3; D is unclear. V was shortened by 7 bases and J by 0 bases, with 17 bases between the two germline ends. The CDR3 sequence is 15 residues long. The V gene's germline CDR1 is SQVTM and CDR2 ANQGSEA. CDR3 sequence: CSAISRRFSTDTQYF. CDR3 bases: TGCAGCGCGATCAGCCGGCGGTTTAGCACAGATACGCAGTATTTT.

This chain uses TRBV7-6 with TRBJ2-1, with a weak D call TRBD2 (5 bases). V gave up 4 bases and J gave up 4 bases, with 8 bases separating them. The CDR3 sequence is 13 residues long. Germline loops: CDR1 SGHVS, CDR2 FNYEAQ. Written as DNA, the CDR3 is TGTGCCAGCAGCTCCGGACTTTACAATGAGCAGTTCTTC. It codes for CASSSGLYNEQFF.

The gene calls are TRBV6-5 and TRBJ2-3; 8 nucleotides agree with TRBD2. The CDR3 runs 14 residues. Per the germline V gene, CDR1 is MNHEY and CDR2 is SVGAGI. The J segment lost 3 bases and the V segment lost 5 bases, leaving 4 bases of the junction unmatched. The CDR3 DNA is TGTGCCAGCAGTCTAGGACTAGCAACAGATACGCAGTATTTT. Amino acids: CASSLGLATDTQYF.

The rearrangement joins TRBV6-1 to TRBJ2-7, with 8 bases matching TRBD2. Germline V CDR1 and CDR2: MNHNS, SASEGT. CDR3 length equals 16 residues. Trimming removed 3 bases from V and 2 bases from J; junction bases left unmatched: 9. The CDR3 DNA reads TGTGCCAGCAGTGACCTAGCGGGCCCCAACCCCTACGAGCAGTACTTC. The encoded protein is CASSDLAGPNPYEQYF.

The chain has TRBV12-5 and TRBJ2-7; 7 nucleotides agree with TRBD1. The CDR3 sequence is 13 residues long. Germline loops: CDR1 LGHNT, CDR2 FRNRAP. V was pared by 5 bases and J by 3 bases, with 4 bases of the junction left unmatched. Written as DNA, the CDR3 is TGTGCTAGTGGTCCCGACAGGGACTACGAGCAGTACTTC. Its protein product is CASGPDRDYEQYF.

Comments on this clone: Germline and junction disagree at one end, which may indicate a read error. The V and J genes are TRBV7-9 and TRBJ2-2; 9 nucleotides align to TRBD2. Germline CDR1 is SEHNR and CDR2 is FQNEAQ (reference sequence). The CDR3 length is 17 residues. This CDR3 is CSSSSLIAGAGTGELFF. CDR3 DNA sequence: TGTTCCAGCAGCTCCTTAATAGCGGGAGCAGGGACCGGGGAGCTGTTTTTT.

The CDR3 DNA is TGTGCCAGCAGCTTGGGACAGGGGGTTAGCCAAGAGACCCAGTACTTC. This sequence encodes CASSLGQGVSQETQYF. The chain has TRBV5-4 and TRBJ2-5, with TRBD1 matching over 9 bases. The V segment lost 0 bases and the J segment 1 base; nucleotides outside the gene matches: 4. Germline V CDR1 and CDR2: SGHNT, YYREEE (reference sequence). The CDR3 totals 16 residues.

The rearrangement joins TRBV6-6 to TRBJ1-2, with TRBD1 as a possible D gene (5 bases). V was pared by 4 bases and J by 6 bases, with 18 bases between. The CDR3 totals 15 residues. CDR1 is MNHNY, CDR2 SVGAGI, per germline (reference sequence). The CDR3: CASSFDGPPGDGYTF. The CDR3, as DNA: TGTGCCAGCAGTTTCGACGGCCCCCCGGGGGATGGCTACACCTTC.

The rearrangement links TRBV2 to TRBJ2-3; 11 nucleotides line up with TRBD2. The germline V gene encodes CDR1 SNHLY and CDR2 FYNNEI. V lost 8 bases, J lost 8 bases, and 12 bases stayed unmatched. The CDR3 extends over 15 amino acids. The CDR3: CASLPGTSGSGTQYF. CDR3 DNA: TGTGCCAGCCTACCCGGGACTAGCGGAAGTGGTACGCAGTATTTT.

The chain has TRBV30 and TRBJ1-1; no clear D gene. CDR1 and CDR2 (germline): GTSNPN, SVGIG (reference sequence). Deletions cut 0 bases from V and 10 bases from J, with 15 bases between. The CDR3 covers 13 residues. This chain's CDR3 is CAWSVMESSRAFF. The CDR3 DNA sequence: TGTGCCTGGAGTGTAATGGAGTCTTCTCGAGCTTTCTTT.

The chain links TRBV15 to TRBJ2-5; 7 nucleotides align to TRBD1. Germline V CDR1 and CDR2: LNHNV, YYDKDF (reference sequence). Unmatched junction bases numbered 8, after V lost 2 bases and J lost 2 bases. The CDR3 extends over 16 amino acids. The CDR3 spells CATSRRRQGFQETQYF. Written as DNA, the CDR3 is TGTGCCACCAGCAGAAGACGACAGGGATTTCAAGAGACCCAGTACTTC. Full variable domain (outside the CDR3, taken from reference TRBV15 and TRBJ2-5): DAMVIQNPRYQVTQFGKPVTLSCSQTLNHNVMYWYQQKSSQAPKLLFHYYDKDFNNEADTPDNFQSRRPNTSFCFLDIRSPGLGDTAMYLCATSRRRQGFQETQYFGPGTRLLVL.

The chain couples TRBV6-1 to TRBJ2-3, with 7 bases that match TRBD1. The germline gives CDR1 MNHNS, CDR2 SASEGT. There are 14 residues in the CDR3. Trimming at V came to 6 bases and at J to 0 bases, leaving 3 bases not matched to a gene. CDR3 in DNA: TGTGCCAGCAGGGGACAGCAGAGCACAGATACGCAGTATTTT. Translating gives CASRGQQSTDTQYF.

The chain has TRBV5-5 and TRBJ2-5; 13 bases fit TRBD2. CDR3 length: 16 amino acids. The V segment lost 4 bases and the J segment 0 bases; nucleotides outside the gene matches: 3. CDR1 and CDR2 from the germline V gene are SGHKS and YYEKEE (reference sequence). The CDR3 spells CASSPGLAGDQETQYF. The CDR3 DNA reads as TGTGCCAGCAGCCCCGGACTAGCGGGGGACCAAGAGACCCAGTACTTC.

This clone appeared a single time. This chain's CDR3 is CAISERGETEAFF. As DNA, the CDR3 is TGTGCCATCAGTGAGCGGGGGGAGACTGAAGCTTTCTTT. The V call is TRBV10-3, the J call TRBJ1-1; perhaps TRBD1 as D (5 bases). V lost 2 bases and J lost 5, with 9 bases in between. Germline-derived CDR1 and CDR2 are ENHRY and SYGVKD. CDR3 length equals 13 residues.